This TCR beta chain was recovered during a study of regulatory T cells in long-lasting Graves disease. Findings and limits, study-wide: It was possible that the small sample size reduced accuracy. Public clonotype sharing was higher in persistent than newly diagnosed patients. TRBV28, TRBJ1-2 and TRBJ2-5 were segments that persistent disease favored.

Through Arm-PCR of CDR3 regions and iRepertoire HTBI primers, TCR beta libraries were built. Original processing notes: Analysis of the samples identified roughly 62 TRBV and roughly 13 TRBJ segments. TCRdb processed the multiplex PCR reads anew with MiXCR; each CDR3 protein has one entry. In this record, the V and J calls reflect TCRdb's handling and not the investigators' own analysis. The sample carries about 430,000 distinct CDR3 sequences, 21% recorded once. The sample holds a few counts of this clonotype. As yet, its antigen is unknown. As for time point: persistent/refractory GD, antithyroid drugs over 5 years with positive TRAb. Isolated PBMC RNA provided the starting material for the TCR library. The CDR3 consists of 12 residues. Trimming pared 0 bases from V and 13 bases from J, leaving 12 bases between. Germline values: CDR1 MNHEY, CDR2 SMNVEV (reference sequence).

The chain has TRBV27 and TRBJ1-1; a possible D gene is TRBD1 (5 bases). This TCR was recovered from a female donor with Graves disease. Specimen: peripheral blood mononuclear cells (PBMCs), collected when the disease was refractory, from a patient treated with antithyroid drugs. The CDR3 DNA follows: TGTGCCAGCAGTTTATCAAAGGGGTTAGTTTTCTTT. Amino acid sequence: CASSLSKGLVFF.